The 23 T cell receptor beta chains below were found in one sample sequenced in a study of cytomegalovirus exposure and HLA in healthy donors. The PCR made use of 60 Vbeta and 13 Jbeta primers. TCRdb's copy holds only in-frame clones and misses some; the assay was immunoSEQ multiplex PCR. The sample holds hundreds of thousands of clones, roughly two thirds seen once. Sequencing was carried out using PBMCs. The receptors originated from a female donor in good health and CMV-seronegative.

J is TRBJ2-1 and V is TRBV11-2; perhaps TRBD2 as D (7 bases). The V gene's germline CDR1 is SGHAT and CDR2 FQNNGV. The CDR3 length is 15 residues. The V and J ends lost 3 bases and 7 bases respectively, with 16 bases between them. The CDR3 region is CASSFGRGAGNEQFF. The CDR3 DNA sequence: TGTGCCAGCAGCTTCGGACGGGGGGCTGGGAATGAGCAGTTCTTC.

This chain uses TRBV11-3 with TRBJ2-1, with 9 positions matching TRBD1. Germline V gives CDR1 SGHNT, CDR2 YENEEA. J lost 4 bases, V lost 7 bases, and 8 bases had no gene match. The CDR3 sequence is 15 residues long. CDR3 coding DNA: TGTGCCAGCACTAACCGGGACAGGGTTTACAATGAGCAGTTCTTC. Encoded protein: CASTNRDRVYNEQFF.

The CDR3: CASSLGGAGSLYF. Written as DNA, the CDR3 is TGTGCCAGCAGCTTAGGCGGGGCCGGGAGCCTATATTTT. The chain employs TRBV7-3 and TRBJ1-3; D may be TRBD1 (5 bases). Trimming stripped 2 bases from V and 14 bases from J, with 16 bases between. Germline assignment: CDR1 SGHTA and CDR2 FQGTGA. CDR3 length: 13 amino acids.

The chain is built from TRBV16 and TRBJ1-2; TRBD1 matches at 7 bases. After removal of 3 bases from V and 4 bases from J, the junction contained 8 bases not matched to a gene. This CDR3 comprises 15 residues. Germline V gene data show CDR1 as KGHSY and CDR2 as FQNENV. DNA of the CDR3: TGTGCCAGCAGCCAGGGACAGCCACTCAGCTATGGCTACACCTTC. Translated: CASSQGQPLSYGYTF.

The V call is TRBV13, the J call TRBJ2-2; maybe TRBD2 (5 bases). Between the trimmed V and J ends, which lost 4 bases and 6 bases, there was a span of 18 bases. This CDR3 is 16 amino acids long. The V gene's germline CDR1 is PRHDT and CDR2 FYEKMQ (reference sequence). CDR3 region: CASSSRTGLAAGELFF. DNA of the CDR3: TGTGCCAGCAGCTCCCGAACCGGACTGGCGGCCGGGGAGCTGTTTTTT.

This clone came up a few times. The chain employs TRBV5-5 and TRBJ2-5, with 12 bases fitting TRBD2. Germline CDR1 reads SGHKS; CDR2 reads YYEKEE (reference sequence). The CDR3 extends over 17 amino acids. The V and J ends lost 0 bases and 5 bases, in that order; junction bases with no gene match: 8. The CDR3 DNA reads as TGTGCCAGCAGCTTGGACGGGCTAGCGGGAGGGGGGGAGACCCAGTACTTC. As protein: CASSLDGLAGGGETQYF.

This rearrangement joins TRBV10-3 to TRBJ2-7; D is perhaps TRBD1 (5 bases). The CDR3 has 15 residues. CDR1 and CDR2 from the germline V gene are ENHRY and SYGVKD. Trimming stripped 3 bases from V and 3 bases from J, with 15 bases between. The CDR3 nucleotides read TGTGCCATCAGTGACTACGGGCAGGGTCGCTACGAGCAGTACTTC. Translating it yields CAISDYGQGRYEQYF.

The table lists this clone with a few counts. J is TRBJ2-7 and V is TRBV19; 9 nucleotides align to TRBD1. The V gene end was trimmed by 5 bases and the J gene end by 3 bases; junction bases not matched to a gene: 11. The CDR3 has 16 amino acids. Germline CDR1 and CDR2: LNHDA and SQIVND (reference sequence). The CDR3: CASSDTGTGQLYEQYF. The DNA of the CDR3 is TGTGCCAGTAGTGACACCGGGACAGGGCAGCTCTACGAGCAGTACTTC.

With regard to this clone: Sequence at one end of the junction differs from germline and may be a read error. The DNA for the CDR3 is TGTGCCAGCAGCTTGGGATACGGGTCTCAAGAGGCCCAGTACTTC. Protein: CASSLGYGSQEAQYF. The rearrangement uses TRBV5-4 and TRBJ2-5; D remains unclear. The length of the CDR3 is 15 residues. From germline, CDR1 is SGHNT and CDR2 YYREEE (reference sequence).

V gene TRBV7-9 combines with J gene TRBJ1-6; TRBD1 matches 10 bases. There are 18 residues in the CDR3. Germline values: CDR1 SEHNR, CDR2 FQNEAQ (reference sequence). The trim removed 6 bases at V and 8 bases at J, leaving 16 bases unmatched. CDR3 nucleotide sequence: TGTGCCAGCAGGCATGCCGGGACAGGGGCTTTCGGAGATTCACCCCTCCACTTT. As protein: CASRHAGTGAFGDSPLHF.

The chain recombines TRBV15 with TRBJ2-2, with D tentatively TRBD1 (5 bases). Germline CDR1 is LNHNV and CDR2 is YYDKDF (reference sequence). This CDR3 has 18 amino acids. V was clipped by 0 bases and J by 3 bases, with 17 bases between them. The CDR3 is CATSRDSGAMSYTGELFF. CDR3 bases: TGTGCCACCAGCAGAGATTCTGGGGCTATGAGCTACACCGGGGAGCTGTTTTTT.

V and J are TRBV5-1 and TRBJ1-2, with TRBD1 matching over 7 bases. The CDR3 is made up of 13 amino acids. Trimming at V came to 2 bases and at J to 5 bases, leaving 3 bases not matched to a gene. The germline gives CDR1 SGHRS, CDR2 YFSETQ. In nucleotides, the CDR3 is TGCGCCAGCAGCTTTGGGACAGCTTATGGCTACACCTTC. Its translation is CASSFGTAYGYTF.

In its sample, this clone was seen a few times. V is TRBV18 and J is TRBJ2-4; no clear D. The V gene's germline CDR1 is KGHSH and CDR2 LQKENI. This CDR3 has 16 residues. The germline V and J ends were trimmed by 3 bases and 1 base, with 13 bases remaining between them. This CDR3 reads CASSPFVVLAKNIQYF. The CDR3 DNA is TGTGCCAGCTCACCTTTCGTAGTCCTGGCCAAAAACATTCAGTACTTC.

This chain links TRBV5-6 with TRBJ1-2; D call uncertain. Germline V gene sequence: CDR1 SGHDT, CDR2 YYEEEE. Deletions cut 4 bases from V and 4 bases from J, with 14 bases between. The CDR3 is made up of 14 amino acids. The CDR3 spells CASSLGEGAYGYTF. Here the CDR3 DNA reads TGTGCCAGCAGCCTGGGTGAGGGAGCCTATGGCTACACCTTC.

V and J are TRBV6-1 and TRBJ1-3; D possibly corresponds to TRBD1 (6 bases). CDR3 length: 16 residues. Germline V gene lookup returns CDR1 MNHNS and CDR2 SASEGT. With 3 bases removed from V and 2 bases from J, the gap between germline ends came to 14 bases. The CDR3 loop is CASSDAQTGTGNTIYF. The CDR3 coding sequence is TGTGCCAGCAGTGACGCCCAAACAGGGACTGGAAACACCATATATTTT.

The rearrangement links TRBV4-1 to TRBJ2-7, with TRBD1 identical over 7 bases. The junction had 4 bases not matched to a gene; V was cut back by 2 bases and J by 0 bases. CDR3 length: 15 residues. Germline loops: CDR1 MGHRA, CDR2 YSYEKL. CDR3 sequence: CASSQRGQSSYEQYF. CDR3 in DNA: TGCGCCAGCAGCCAAAGGGGACAGAGCTCCTACGAGCAGTACTTC.

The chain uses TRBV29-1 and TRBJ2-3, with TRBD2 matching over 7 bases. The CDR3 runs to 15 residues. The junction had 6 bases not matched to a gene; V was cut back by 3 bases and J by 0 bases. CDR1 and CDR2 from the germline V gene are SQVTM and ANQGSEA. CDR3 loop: CSVEGGLASTDTQYF. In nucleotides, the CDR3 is TGCAGCGTTGAGGGGGGGTTAGCTAGCACAGATACGCAGTATTTT.

CDR3 loop: CASSGEGRLYNEQFF. In DNA, the CDR3 is TGTGCCAGCAGTGGGGAAGGGAGGCTTTACAATGAGCAGTTCTTC. The chain uses TRBV25-1 and TRBJ2-1; D may be TRBD2 (6 bases). The CDR3 covers 15 residues. Germline V gene sequence: CDR1 MGHDK, CDR2 SYGVNS. V was pared by 4 bases and J by 4 bases, with 14 bases between.

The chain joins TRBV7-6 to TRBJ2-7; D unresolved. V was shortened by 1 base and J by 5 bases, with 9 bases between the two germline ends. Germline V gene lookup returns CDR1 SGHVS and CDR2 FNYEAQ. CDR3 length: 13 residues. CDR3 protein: CASSLGGENEQYF. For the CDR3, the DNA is TGTGCCAGCAGCTTAGGCGGTGAAAACGAGCAGTACTTC. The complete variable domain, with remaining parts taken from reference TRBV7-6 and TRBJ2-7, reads GAGVSQSPRYKVTKRGQDVALRCDPISGHVSLYWYRQALGQGPEFLTYFNYEAQQDKSGLPNDRFSAERPEGSISTLTIQRTEQRDSAMYRCASSLGGENEQYFGPGTRLTVT.

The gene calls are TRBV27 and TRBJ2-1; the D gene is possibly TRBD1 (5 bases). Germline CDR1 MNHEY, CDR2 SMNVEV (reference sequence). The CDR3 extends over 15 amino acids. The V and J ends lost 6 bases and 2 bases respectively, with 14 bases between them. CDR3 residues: CASSHRLGTYNEQFF. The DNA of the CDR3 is TGTGCCAGCAGCCACAGGTTGGGGACCTACAATGAGCAGTTCTTC.

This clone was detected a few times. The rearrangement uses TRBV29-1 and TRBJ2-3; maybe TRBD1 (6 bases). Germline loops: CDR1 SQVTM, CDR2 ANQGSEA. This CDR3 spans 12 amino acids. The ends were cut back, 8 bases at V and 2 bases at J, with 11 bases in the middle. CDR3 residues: CSNRAATDTQYF. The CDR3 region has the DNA TGCAGCAACAGGGCAGCCACAGATACGCAGTATTTT.

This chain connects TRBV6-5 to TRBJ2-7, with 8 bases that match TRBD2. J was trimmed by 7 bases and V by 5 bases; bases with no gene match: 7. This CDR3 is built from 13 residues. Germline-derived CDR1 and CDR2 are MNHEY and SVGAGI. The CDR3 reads CASSHGGAEEQYF. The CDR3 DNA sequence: TGTGCCAGCAGTCACGGGGGGGCCGAAGAGCAGTACTTC.

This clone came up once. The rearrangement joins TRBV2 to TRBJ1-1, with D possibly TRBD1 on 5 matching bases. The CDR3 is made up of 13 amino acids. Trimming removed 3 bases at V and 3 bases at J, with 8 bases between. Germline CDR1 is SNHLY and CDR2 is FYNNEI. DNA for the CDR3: TGTGCCAGCAGTGATAGGGGTGACACTGAAGCTTTCTTT. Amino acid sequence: CASSDRGDTEAFF. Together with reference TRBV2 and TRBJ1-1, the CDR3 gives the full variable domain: EPEVTQTPSHQVTQMGQEVILRCVPISNHLYFYWYRQILGQKVEFLVSFYNNEISEKSEIFDDQFSVERPDGSNFTLKIRSTKLEDSAMYFCASSDRGDTEAFFGQGTRLTVV.